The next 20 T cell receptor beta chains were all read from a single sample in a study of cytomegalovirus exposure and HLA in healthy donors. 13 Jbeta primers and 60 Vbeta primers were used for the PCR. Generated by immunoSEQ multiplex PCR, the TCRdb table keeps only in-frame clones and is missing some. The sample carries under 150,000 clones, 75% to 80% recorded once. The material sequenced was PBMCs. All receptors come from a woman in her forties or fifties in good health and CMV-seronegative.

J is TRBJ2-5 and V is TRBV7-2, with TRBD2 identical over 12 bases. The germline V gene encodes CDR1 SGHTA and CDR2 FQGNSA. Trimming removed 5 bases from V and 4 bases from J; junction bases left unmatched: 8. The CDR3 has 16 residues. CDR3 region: CASSPLAGGSGETQYF. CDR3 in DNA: TGTGCCAGCAGCCCACTAGCGGGGGGAAGTGGAGAGACCCAGTACTTC.

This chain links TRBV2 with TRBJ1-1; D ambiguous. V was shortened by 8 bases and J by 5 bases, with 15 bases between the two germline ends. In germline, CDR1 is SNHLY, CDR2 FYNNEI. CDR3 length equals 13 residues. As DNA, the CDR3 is TGTGCCAGCGGCGGCCCTATTCGTACTGAAGCTTTCTTT. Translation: CASGGPIRTEAFF.

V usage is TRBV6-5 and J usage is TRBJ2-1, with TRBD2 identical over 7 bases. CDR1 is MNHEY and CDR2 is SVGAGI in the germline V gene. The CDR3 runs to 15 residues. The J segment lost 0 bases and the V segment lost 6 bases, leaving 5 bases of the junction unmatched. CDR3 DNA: TGTGCCAGCAGGCGGACTAGTCTCTCCTACAATGAGCAGTTCTTC. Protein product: CASRRTSLSYNEQFF.

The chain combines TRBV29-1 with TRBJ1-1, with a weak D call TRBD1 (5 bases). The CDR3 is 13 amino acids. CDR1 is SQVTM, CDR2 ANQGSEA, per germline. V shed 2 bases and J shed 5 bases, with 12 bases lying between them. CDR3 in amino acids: CSVERGGGTEAFF. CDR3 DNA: TGCAGCGTTGAAAGGGGTGGAGGGACTGAAGCTTTCTTT.

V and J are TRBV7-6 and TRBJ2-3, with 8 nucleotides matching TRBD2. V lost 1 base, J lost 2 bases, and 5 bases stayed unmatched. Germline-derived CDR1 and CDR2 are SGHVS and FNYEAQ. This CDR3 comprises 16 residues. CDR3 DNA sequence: TGTGCCAGCAGCTTAGTAGCGGGGACTTCCACAGATACGCAGTATTTT. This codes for CASSLVAGTSTDTQYF.

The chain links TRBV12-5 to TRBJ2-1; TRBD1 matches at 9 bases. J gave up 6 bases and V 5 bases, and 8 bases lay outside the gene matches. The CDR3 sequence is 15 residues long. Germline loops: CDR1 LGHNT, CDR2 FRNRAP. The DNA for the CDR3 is TGTGCTAGTGGTCCGGGACAGGGATTAGGCAATGAGCAGTTCTTC. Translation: CASGPGQGLGNEQFF.

CDR3 loop: CASGIDLNTEAFF. The DNA for the CDR3 is TGCGCCAGCGGCATAGACTTGAACACTGAAGCTTTCTTT. V is TRBV5-1 and J is TRBJ1-1; D call uncertain. CDR3 length: 13 amino acids. In germline, CDR1 is SGHRS, CDR2 YFSETQ. The V end lost 7 bases, the J end lost 0 bases, and 10 bases lay between the germline ends.

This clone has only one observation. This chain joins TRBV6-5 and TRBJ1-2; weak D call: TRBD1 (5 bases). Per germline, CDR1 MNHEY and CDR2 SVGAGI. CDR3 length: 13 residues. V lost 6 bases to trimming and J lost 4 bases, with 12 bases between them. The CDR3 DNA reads TGTGCCAGCAGCGCGACAGACTCCTATGGCTACACCTTC. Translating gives CASSATDSYGYTF.

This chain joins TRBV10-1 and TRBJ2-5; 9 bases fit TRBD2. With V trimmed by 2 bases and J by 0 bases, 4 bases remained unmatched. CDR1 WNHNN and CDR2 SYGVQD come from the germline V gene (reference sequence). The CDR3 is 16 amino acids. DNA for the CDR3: TGCGCCAGCAGTGAGGCTAGCGGGGAGCACCAAGAGACCCAGTACTTC. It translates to CASSEASGEHQETQYF.

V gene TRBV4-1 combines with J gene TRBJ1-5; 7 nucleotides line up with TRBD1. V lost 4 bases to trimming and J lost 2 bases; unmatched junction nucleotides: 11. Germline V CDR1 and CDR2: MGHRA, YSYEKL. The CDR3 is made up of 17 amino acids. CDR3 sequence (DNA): TGCGCCAGCAGCCCGAACCCATACAGGGGCCGCAATCAGCCCCAGCATTTT. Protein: CASSPNPYRGRNQPQHF.

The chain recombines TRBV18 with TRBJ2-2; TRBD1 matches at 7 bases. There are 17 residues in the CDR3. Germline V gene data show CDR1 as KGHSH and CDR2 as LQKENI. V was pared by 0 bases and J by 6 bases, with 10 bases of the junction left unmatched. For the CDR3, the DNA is TGTGCCAGCTCACCACCGAGTGGACAGGAAAGACCCGGGGAGCTGTTTTTT. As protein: CASSPPSGQERPGELFF.

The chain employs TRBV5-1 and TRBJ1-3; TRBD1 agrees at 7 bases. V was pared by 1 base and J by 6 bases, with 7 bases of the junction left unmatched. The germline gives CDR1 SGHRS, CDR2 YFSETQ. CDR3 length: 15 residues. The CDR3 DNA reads TGCGCCAGCAGCTTGCTGCCGGGACAGCTAAACACCATATATTTT. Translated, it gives CASSLLPGQLNTIYF. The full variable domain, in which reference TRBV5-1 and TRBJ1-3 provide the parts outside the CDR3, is KAGVTQTPRYLIKTRGQQVTLSCSPISGHRSVSWYQQTPGQGLQFLFEYFSETQRNKGNFPGRFSGRQFSNSRSEMNVSTLELGDSALYLCASSLLPGQLNTIYFGEGSWLTVV.

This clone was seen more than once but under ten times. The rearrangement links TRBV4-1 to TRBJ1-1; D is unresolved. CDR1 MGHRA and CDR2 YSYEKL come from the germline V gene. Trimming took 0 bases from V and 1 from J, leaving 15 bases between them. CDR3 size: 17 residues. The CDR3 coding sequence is TGCGCCAGCAGCCAAGATATCGAGAGCGACGCGAACACTGAAGCTTTCTTT. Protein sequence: CASSQDIESDANTEAFF.

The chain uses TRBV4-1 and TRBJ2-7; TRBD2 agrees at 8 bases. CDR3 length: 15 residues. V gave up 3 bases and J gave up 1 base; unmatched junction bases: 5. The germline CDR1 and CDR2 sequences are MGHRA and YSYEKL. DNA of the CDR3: TGCGCCAGCAGCCACGGGAGGGGGTCGTCCTACGAGCAGTACTTC. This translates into CASSHGRGSSYEQYF.

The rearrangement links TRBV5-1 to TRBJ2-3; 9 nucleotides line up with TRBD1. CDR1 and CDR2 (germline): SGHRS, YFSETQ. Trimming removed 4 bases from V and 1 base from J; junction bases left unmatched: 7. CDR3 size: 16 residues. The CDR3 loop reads CASSLMDRGGTDTQYF. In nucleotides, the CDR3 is TGCGCCAGCAGCCTGATGGACAGGGGCGGCACAGATACGCAGTATTTT. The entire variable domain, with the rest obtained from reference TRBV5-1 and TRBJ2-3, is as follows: KAGVTQTPRYLIKTRGQQVTLSCSPISGHRSVSWYQQTPGQGLQFLFEYFSETQRNKGNFPGRFSGRQFSNSRSEMNVSTLELGDSALYLCASSLMDRGGTDTQYFGPGTRLTVL.

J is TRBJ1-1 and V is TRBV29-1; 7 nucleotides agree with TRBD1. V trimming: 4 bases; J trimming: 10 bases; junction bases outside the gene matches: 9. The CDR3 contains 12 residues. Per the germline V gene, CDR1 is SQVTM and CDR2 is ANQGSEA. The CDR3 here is CSVGTGNLIAFF. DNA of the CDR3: TGCAGCGTTGGGACAGGAAATCTCATAGCTTTCTTT. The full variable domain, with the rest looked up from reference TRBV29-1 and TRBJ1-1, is SAVISQKPSRDICQRGTSLTIQCQVDSQVTMMFWYRQQPGQSLTLIATANQGSEATYESGFVIDKFPISRPNLTFSTLTVSNMSPEDSSIYLCSVGTGNLIAFFGQGTRLTVV.

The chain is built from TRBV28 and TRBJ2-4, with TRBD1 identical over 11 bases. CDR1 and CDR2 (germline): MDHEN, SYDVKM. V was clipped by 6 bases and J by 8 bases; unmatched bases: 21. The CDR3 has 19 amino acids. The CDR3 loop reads CASSFTRGPGQGGLDIQYF. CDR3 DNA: TGTGCCAGCAGCTTTACCCGGGGACCGGGACAGGGGGGATTAGACATTCAGTACTTC.

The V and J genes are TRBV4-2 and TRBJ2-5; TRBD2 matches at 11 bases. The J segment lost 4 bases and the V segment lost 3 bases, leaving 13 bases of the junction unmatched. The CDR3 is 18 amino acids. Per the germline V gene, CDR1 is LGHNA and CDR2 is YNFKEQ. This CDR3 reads CASSHASSGGFGTETQYF. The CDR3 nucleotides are TGTGCCAGCAGCCATGCTTCTAGCGGGGGGTTCGGAACAGAGACCCAGTACTTC.

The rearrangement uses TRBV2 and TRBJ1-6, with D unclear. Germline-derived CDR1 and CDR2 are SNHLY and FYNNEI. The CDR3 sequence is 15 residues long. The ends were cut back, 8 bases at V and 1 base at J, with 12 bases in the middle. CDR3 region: CASSIRASYNSPLHF. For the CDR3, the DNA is TGTGCCAGCTCTATTAGAGCTTCCTATAATTCACCCCTCCACTTT.

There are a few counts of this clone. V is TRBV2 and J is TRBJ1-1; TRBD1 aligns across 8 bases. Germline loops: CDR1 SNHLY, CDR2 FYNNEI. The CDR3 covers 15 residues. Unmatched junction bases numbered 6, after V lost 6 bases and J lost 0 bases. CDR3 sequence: CASRPMDRVNTEAFF. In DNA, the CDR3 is TGTGCCAGCAGGCCTATGGACAGGGTGAACACTGAAGCTTTCTTT. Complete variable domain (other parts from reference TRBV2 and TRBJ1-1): EPEVTQTPSHQVTQMGQEVILRCVPISNHLYFYWYRQILGQKVEFLVSFYNNEISEKSEIFDDQFSVERPDGSNFTLKIRSTKLEDSAMYFCASRPMDRVNTEAFFGQGTRLTVV.